Below, 29 T cell receptor beta chains from the same sample are listed, as sequenced in a study of T cells after yellow fever vaccination. TCRdb reanalysed the 5' RACE reads using MiXCR and keeps one entry per CDR3 protein. The table includes 300,000 to 350,000 distinct CDR3 sequences, around 4.1% detected once. Sequenced here: PBMCs, sampled 5 days after the yellow fever booster vaccination. All receptors derive from a man aged 18 to 30 who received the YFV17D yellow fever vaccine.

A few counts support this clonotype. The rearrangement uses TRBV9 and TRBJ2-2, with TRBD1 identical over 8 bases. The CDR3 consists of 18 residues. After removal of 4 bases from V and 1 base from J, the junction contained 12 bases not matched to a gene. Germline CDR1 is SGDLS and CDR2 is YYNGEE. CDR3 nucleotide sequence: TGTGCCAGCAGCACCACGCCCTGGACAGGGAGGAACACCGGGGAGCTGTTTTTT. This encodes CASSTTPWTGRNTGELFF.

At least ten counts were recorded for this clonotype. The chain has TRBV7-8 and TRBJ2-2; the match to TRBD2 covers 7 bases. J was trimmed by 5 bases and V by 5 bases; bases with no gene match: 20. The CDR3 covers 19 residues. Germline values: CDR1 SGHVS, CDR2 FQNEAQ. The CDR3 coding sequence is TGTGCCAGCAGCCTAAGGACGGACCCGGGACTAACATTTACCGGGGAGCTGTTTTTT. Its protein is CASSLRTDPGLTFTGELFF.

This clonotype showed up many times. The rearrangement links TRBV6-6 to TRBJ2-7; 8 bases fit TRBD2. The J segment lost 3 bases and the V segment lost 4 bases, leaving 23 bases of the junction unmatched. The CDR3 is made up of 20 amino acids. Germline assignment: CDR1 MNHNY and CDR2 SVGAGI (reference sequence). CDR3 sequence reads: CASSWARGGLTWIRDYEQYF. The CDR3 DNA follows: TGTGCCAGCAGTTGGGCCCGCGGGGGGCTGACGTGGATTAGGGACTACGAGCAGTACTTC.

In this sample, this clonotype turned up a few times. V gene TRBV7-2 combines with J gene TRBJ1-5; D may be TRBD1 (6 bases). CDR3 length: 15 amino acids. V lost 4 bases, J lost 7 bases, and 17 bases lay in between. CDR1 and CDR2 (germline): SGHTA, FQGNSA. Here the CDR3 DNA reads TGTGCCAGCAGCTATTTATCCCAGGGGTACCAGCCCCAGCATTTT. Translated: CASSYLSQGYQPQHF.

This clonotype has just a few counts. The chain combines TRBV12-2 with TRBJ2-1; the table's D call TRBD2 went unverified against the DNA. TRBV12-2 constitutes a pseudogene. The CDR3 runs 12 residues. CDR3 sequence (DNA): TGTGCAAGCCGGACTAGCGGCAATGAGCAGTTCTTC. It is translated as CASRTSGNEQFF.

This clonotype came up a few times. This sequence joins TRBV5-5 and TRBJ1-5; D gene uncertain. Germline V CDR1 and CDR2: SGHKS, YYEKEE (reference sequence). V lost 0 bases and J 3 bases, leaving 7 bases between the germline ends. This CDR3 comprises 14 residues. The CDR3 DNA sequence: TGTGCCAGCAGCTTGGTTCTGATCAATCAGCCCCAGCATTTT. It codes for CASSLVLINQPQHF.

The chain carries TRBV12-3 or TRBV12-4 and TRBJ2-5; 8 bases align to TRBD2. The junction had 10 bases not matched to a gene; V was cut back by 5 bases and J by 5 bases. CDR3 size: 15 residues. DNA for the CDR3: TGTGCCAGCAGTCTAACGGGGGGGGCCAGCGAGACCCAGTACTTC. It encodes CASSLTGGASETQYF.

The chain links TRBV7-6 to TRBJ2-3, with a weak D call TRBD2 (6 bases). Deletions cut 2 bases from V and 2 bases from J, with 11 bases between. Germline V lookup: CDR1 SGHVS, CDR2 FNYEAQ. CDR3 size: 15 residues. CDR3 nucleotides: TGTGCCAGCAGCTTAACGGCGGGGAACACAGATACGCAGTATTTT. It codes for CASSLTAGNTDTQYF.

The V gene is TRBV7-3, the J gene TRBJ2-3, with 8 bases that match TRBD2. In germline, CDR1 is SGHTA, CDR2 FQGTGA. V dropped 0 bases and J dropped 5; count of bases not matched to a gene: 4. The CDR3 loop spans 15 amino acids. CDR3 loop: CASSLTGGAGDTQYF. The CDR3 DNA sequence: TGTGCCAGCAGCTTAACCGGGGGGGCCGGAGATACGCAGTATTTT.

This clonotype has just a few counts. The gene calls are TRBV2 and TRBJ1-5, with D hard to call. CDR3 length equals 11 residues. The germline V gene encodes CDR1 SNHLY and CDR2 FYNNEI. Trimming pared 2 bases from V and 9 bases from J, leaving 5 bases between. CDR3 DNA: TGTGCCAGCAGTGAATCGGGGCCCCAGCATTTT. Protein: CASSESGPQHF. Variable domain in full (rest from reference TRBV2 and TRBJ1-5): EPEVTQTPSHQVTQMGQEVILRCVPISNHLYFYWYRQILGQKVEFLVSFYNNEISEKSEIFDDQFSVERPDGSNFTLKIRSTKLEDSAMYFCASSESGPQHFGDGTRLSIL.

At least ten counts were recorded for this clonotype. This chain links TRBV5-1 with TRBJ2-1; D tentatively fits TRBD1 or TRBD2 (5 bases each). This CDR3 spans 17 amino acids. Germline values: CDR1 SGHRS, CDR2 YFSETQ. V gave up 0 bases and J gave up 0 bases, with 13 bases separating them. For the CDR3, the DNA is TGCGCCAGCAGCTTGGTCTCTGGGGCGGGCTCCTACAATGAGCAGTTCTTC. Encoded protein: CASSLVSGAGSYNEQFF.

This clonotype was found many times. V is TRBV7-2 and J is TRBJ2-3; D is unclear. CDR1 SGHTA and CDR2 FQGNSA come from the germline V gene. Deletions cut 4 bases from V and 0 bases from J, with 2 bases between. This CDR3 has 12 amino acids. CDR3 in DNA: TGTGCCAGCAGCTGGAGCACAGATACGCAGTATTTT. This sequence encodes CASSWSTDTQYF.

This clonotype was counted many times. The chain couples TRBV18 to TRBJ2-5; D is perhaps TRBD1 (6 bases). Trimming pared 3 bases from V and 6 bases from J, leaving 17 bases between. The CDR3 covers 15 residues. Looked up from germline, CDR1 is KGHSH and CDR2 is LQKENI. As DNA, the CDR3 is TGTGCCAGCTCACCTACCCCAAGACAGGCAAAGACCCAGTACTTC. Its translation: CASSPTPRQAKTQYF.

V is TRBV4-1 and J is TRBJ1-5; D unclear. The CDR3 runs to 14 residues. Trimming removed 4 bases from V and 0 bases from J, with 7 bases in between. CDR1 and CDR2 from the germline V gene are MGHRA and YSYEKL. The CDR3: CASSLRVSNQPQHF. CDR3 coding DNA: TGCGCCAGCAGCCTAAGGGTTAGCAATCAGCCCCAGCATTTT.

In this sample, this clonotype turned up many times. V gene TRBV6-6 combines with J gene TRBJ2-5; D possibly uses TRBD1 or TRBD2 (6 bases each). The CDR3 contains 15 residues. CDR1 and CDR2 (germline): MNHNY, SVGAGI (reference sequence). Deletions cut 6 bases from V and 3 bases from J, with 17 bases between. The CDR3 bases are TGTGCCAGCAGACCCCAAGGGGGGCCGGAAGAGACCCAGTACTTC. Residues: CASRPQGGPEETQYF.

V gene TRBV11-2 combines with J gene TRBJ2-3; 8 bases match TRBD2. CDR3 length: 16 residues. CDR1 SGHAT and CDR2 FQNNGV come from the germline V gene. With V trimmed by 0 bases and J by 1 base, 3 bases remained unmatched. CDR3: CASSLEAAGGTDTQYF. The DNA for the CDR3 is TGTGCCAGCAGCTTAGAAGCAGCGGGGGGCACAGATACGCAGTATTTT.

The chain employs TRBV21-1 and TRBJ2-7; the DNA was not compared with TRBD2, the D call given in the table. TRBV21-1 is tagged as a pseudogene. The CDR3 covers 14 residues. CDR3 coding DNA: TGTGCCAGCAGCAAAGAATTGGGGAGCTACGAGCAGTACTTC. Protein sequence: CASSKELGSYEQYF.

The CDR3: CASSWSGGEGTDTQYF. Here the CDR3 DNA reads TGTGCCAGCAGCTGGAGCGGGGGGGAGGGCACAGATACGCAGTATTTT. The genes are TRBV7-2 and TRBJ2-3; the match to TRBD2 covers 10 bases. V dropped 4 bases and J dropped 1; count of bases not matched to a gene: 5. The CDR3 covers 16 residues. The germline V gene encodes CDR1 SGHTA and CDR2 FQGNSA.

J is TRBJ1-3 and V is TRBV6-6; the match to TRBD1 covers 7 bases. V lost 1 base to trimming and J lost 7 bases; unmatched junction nucleotides: 7. CDR1 MNHNY and CDR2 SVGAGI come from the germline V gene (reference sequence). CDR3 length equals 15 residues. This CDR3 reads CASSYFTGEANTIYF. CDR3 in DNA: TGTGCCAGCAGTTACTTTACAGGGGAGGCTAACACCATATATTTT.

In its sample, this clonotype was seen a few times. The CDR3 loop is CASSSEQDHQETQYF. CDR3 nucleotides: TGCGCCAGCAGCTCTGAACAGGATCATCAAGAGACCCAGTACTTC. The chain joins TRBV5-1 to TRBJ2-5; perhaps TRBD1 as D (5 bases). Trimming removed 3 bases at V and 2 bases at J, with 14 bases between. The CDR3 contains 15 residues. CDR1 SGHRS and CDR2 YFSETQ come from the germline V gene.

This clonotype was recorded a few times. This chain links TRBV7-2 with TRBJ2-1; 7 nucleotides line up with TRBD2. The V gene end was trimmed by 3 bases and the J gene end by 7 bases; junction bases not matched to a gene: 9. CDR3 length: 15 residues. Germline CDR1 SGHTA, CDR2 FQGNSA. CDR3 protein: CASSLFAGEKNEQFF. In DNA, the CDR3 is TGTGCCAGCAGCTTGTTTGCGGGGGAAAAAAATGAGCAGTTCTTC.

This clonotype was counted at least ten times. The chain recombines TRBV7-2 with TRBJ2-7, with D perhaps matching TRBD2 (5 bases). The CDR3 loop spans 11 amino acids. V shed 5 bases and J shed 3 bases, with 5 bases lying between them. The germline V gene encodes CDR1 SGHTA and CDR2 FQGNSA. The CDR3 here is CASSEGYEQYF. DNA of the CDR3: TGTGCCAGCAGCGAGGGCTACGAGCAGTACTTC.

Only a few counts were recorded for this clonotype. The rearrangement joins TRBV7-9 to TRBJ2-1; the match to TRBD2 covers 15 bases. Germline V lookup: CDR1 SEHNR, CDR2 FQNEAQ (reference sequence). This CDR3 has 17 amino acids. With 5 bases clipped from V and 7 bases from J, the junction kept 9 bases outside the gene matches. The CDR3 loop reads CASSRTSGGARGNEQFF. The CDR3 region has the DNA TGTGCCAGCAGCCGGACTAGCGGGGGGGCCAGGGGTAATGAGCAGTTCTTC. Complete variable domain (other parts from reference TRBV7-9 and TRBJ2-1): DTGVSQNPRHKITKRGQNVTFRCDPISEHNRLYWYRQTLGQGPEFLTYFQNEAQLEKSRLLSDRFSAERPKGSFSTLEIQRTEQGDSAMYLCASSRTSGGARGNEQFFGPGTRLTVL.

This clonotype was seen at least ten times. The rearrangement links TRBV4-2 to TRBJ2-7, with a tentative D call TRBD2 (7 bases). The CDR3 runs to 13 residues. V dropped 3 bases and J dropped 6 bases, with 12 bases sitting between them. Germline CDR1 is LGHNA and CDR2 is YNFKEQ. The CDR3 region has the DNA TGTGCCAGCAGCCAGGGGGGGCCCTCCGAGCAGTACTTC. Translating gives CASSQGGPSEQYF.

This clonotype was counted between two and nine times. The gene calls are TRBV19 and TRBJ1-5; 9 bases are shared with TRBD1. Germline trimming cut 3 bases from V and 2 bases from J; bases unmatched to any gene: 2. Germline loops: CDR1 LNHDA, CDR2 SQIVND (reference sequence). The CDR3 is 15 residues long. Here the CDR3 DNA reads TGTGCCAGTAGTATGACAGGGGGGCGCAATCAGCCCCAGCATTTT. Its translation: CASSMTGGRNQPQHF.

The chain couples TRBV19 to TRBJ1-5; 7 bases align to TRBD1. The ends lost 6 bases at V and 5 bases at J; junction bases unmatched: 7. Germline V gene lookup returns CDR1 LNHDA and CDR2 SQIVND (reference sequence). The CDR3 is 14 residues long. Here the CDR3 DNA reads TGTGCCAGTAGGATTGGGGACAGCTATCAGCCCCAGCATTTT. Translation gives CASRIGDSYQPQHF.

This clonotype was found a few times. The rearrangement joins TRBV20-1 to TRBJ2-2; no clear D gene. CDR1 is DFQATT, CDR2 SNEGSKA, per germline (reference sequence). This CDR3 spans 14 amino acids. Trimming shortened V by 1 base and J by 4 bases, and 10 bases separated the two germline ends. The CDR3 loop reads CSARVRPGTGELFF. The CDR3 DNA follows: TGCAGTGCTAGAGTCAGGCCGGGCACCGGGGAGCTGTTTTTT.

This clonotype was counted many times. The genes are TRBV20-1 and TRBJ1-1; D is ambiguous. The length of the CDR3 is 12 residues. Germline V gene lookup returns CDR1 DFQATT and CDR2 SNEGSKA (reference sequence). V was shortened by 5 bases and J by 5 bases, with 12 bases between the two germline ends. DNA for the CDR3: TGCAGTGCTGACATTCGGAGTACTGAAGCTTTCTTT. Translation: CSADIRSTEAFF.

This clonotype was counted many times. The gene calls are TRBV27 and TRBJ2-5; TRBD2 might be the D (5 bases). The CDR3 is made up of 13 amino acids. V was cut by 5 bases and J by 5 bases, with 12 bases left in between. CDR1 is MNHEY, CDR2 SMNVEV, per germline (reference sequence). CDR3: CASSRGRGETQYF. The CDR3, as DNA: TGTGCCAGCAGTAGAGGGAGAGGGGAGACCCAGTACTTC.